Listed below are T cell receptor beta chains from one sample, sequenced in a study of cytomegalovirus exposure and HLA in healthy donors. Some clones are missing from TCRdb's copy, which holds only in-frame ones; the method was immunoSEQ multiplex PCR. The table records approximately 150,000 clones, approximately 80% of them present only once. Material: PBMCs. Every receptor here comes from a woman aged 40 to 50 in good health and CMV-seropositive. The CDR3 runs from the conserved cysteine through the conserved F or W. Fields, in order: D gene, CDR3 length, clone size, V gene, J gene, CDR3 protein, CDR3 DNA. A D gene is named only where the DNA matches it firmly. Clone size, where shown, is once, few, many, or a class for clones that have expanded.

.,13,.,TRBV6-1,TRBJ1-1,CASSNRRNTEAFF,TGTGCCAGCAGTAACAGGAGGAACACTGAAGCTTTCTTT
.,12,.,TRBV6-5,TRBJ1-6,CASSPYNSPLHF,TGTGCCAGCAGTCCTTATAATTCACCCCTCCACTTT
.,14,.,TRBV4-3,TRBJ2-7,CASSQDWRTYEQYF,TGCGCCAGCAGCCAAGATTGGAGAACCTACGAGCAGTACTTC
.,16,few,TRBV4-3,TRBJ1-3,CASSKEAADSGNTIYF,TGCGCCAGCAGCAAAGAGGCGGCCGACTCTGGAAACACCATATATTTT
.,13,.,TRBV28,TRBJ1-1,CASSPQLNTEAFF,TGTGCCAGCAGTCCGCAACTAAACACTGAAGCTTTCTTT
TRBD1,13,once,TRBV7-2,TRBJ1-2,CASSPRTGDGYTF,TGTGCCAGCAGCCCGCGGACAGGGGATGGCTACACCTTC
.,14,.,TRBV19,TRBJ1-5,CASSTEYSNQPQHF,TGTGCCAGTAGTACAGAGTATAGCAATCAGCCCCAGCATTTT
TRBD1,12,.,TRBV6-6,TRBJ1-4,CATDRGNEKLFF,TGTGCCACGGACAGGGGTAATGAAAAACTGTTTTTT
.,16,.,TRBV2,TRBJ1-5,CASSDDSSTSNQPQHF,TGTGCCAGCAGTGATGACAGTTCCACTAGCAATCAGCCCCAGCATTTT
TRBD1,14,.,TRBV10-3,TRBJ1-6,CAISTGTGNSPLHF,TGTGCCATCAGTACCGGGACAGGGAATTCACCCCTCCACTTT
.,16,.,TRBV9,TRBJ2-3,CASSGGGVQWSDTQYF,TGTGCCAGCAGCGGGGGGGGCGTACAATGGTCAGATACGCAGTATTTT
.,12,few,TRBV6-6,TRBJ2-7,CAKRYAAYEQYF,TGTGCCAAGAGGTACGCGGCATACGAGCAGTACTTC
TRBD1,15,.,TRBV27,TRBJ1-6,CASSADTGGQAPLHF,TGTGCCAGCAGTGCGGATACAGGGGGCCAAGCACCCCTCCACTTT
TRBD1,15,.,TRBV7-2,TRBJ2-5,CASSQATGGRETQYF,TGTGCCAGCAGCCAAGCAACAGGGGGCAGAGAGACCCAGTACTTC
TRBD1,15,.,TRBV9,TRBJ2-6,CASSPTGAGANGLTF,TGTGCCAGCAGTCCAACAGGGGCTGGGGCCAACGGCCTGACTTTC
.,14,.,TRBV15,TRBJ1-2,CATSSPGRPAGYTF,TGTGCCACCAGCAGTCCAGGGCGGCCCGCTGGCTACACCTTC
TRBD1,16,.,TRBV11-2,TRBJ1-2,CASSPLTGEGDYGYTF,TGTGCCAGCAGCCCCCTCACAGGGGAAGGGGACTATGGCTACACCTTC
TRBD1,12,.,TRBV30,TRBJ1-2,CAWIRGDYGYTF,TGTGCCTGGATCAGGGGGGACTATGGCTACACCTTC
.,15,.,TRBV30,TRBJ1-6,CACHRENSYNSPLHF,TGTGCCTGCCACCGGGAGAACTCCTATAATTCACCCCTCCACTTT
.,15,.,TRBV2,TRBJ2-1,CASSPGGSTYNEQFF,TGTGCCAGCAGCCCGGGGGGCTCAACCTACAATGAGCAGTTCTTC
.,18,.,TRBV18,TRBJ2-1,CASSPEIPGTAGPNEQFF,TGTGCCAGCTCACCAGAAATCCCCGGGACAGCGGGTCCAAATGAGCAGTTCTTC
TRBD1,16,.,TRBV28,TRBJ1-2,CASSSDNRDRVGGYTF,TGTGCCAGCAGTTCCGACAACCGGGACAGGGTGGGCGGCTACACCTTC
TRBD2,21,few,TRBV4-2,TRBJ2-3,CASSQDPPALAGGRGTDTQYF,TGTGCCAGCAGCCAAGATCCTCCCGCCCTAGCGGGGGGGCGTGGCACAGATACGCAGTATTTT
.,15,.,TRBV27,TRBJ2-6,CASRPRPPGANVLTF,TGTGCCAGCAGACCGAGGCCTCCTGGGGCCAACGTCCTGACTTTC
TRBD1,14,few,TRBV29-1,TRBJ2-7,CSAARDSSSYEQYF,TGCAGCGCCGCCAGGGACAGCAGCTCCTACGAGCAGTACTTC
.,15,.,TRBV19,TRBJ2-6,CASSIPGAGANGLTF,TGTGCCAGTAGTATTCCGGGAGCTGGGGCCAACGGCCTGACTTTC
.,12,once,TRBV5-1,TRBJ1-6,CASSPSGSPLHF,TGCGCCAGCAGCCCTAGCGGTTCACCCCTCCACTTT
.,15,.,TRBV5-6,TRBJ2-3,CASSLVTGATDTQYF,TGTGCCAGCAGCTTGGTGACGGGAGCCACAGATACGCAGTATTTT